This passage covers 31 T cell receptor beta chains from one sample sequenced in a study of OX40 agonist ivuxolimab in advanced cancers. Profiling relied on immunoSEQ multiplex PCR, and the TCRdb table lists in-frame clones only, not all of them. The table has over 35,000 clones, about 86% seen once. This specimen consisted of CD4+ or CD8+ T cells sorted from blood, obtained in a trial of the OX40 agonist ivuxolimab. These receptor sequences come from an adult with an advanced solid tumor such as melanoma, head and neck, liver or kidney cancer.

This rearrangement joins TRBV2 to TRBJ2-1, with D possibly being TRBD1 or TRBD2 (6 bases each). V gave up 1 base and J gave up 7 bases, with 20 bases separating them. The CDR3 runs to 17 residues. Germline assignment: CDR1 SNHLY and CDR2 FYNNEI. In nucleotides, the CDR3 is TGTGCCAGCAGTGAAGGGGTTCTAGCGAGGGGGGAGAATGAGCAGTTCTTC. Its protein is CASSEGVLARGENEQFF.

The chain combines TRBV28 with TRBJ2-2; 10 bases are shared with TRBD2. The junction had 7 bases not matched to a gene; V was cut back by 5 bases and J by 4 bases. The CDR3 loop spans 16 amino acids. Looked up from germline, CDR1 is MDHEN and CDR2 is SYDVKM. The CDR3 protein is CASSPTSGVSTGELFF. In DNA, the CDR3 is TGTGCCAGCAGTCCTACTAGCGGGGTCAGCACCGGGGAGCTGTTTTTT.

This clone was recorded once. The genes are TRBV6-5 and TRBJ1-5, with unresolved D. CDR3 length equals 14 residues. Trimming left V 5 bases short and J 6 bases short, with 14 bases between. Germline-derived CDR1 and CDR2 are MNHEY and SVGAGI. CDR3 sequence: CASSEWRGGQPQHF. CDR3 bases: TGTGCCAGCAGTGAATGGAGAGGCGGTCAGCCCCAGCATTTT.

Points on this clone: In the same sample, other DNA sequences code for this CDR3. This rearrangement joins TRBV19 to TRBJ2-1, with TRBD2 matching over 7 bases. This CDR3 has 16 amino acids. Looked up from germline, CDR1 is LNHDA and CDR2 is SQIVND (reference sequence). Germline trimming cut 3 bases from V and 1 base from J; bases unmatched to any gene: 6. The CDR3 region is CASSITGGGSYNEQFF. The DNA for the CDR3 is TGTGCCAGTAGTATTACGGGCGGGGGTTCCTACAATGAGCAGTTCTTC.

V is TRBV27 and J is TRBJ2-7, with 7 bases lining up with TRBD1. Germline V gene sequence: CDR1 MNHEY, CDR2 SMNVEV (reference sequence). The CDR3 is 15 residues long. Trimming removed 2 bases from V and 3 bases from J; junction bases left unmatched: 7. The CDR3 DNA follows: TGTGCCAGCAGTTTAAGGGGGCTAAACCGCTACGAGCAGTACTTC. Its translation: CASSLRGLNRYEQYF.

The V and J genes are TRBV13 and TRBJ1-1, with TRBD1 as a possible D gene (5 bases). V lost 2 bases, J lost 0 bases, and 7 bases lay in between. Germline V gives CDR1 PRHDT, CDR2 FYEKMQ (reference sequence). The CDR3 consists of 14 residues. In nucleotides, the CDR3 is TGTGCCAGCAGCTTACGACAGATGAACACTGAAGCTTTCTTT. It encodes CASSLRQMNTEAFF.

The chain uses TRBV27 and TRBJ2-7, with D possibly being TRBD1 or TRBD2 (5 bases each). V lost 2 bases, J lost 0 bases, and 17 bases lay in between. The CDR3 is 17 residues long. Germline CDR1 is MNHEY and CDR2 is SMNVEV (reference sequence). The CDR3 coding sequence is TGTGCCAGCAGTTTAACCTACCCCGGGACGGACTCCTACGAGCAGTACGTC. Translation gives CASSLTYPGTDSYEQYV.

The CDR3 DNA follows: TGTGCCAGCAGCTCACTGGGACAGAGCCACGAGCAGTACTTC. This codes for CASSSLGQSHEQYF. The rearrangement joins TRBV11-2 to TRBJ2-7; 7 bases line up with TRBD1. Germline CDR1 reads SGHAT; CDR2 reads FQNNGV. With 4 bases clipped from V and 5 bases from J, the junction kept 8 bases outside the gene matches. The length of the CDR3 is 14 residues.

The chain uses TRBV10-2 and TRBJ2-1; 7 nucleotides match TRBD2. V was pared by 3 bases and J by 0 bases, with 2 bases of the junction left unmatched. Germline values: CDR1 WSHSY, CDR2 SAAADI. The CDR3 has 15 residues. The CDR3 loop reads CASSEAGISYNEQFF. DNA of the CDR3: TGCGCCAGCAGTGAAGCGGGAATCTCCTACAATGAGCAGTTCTTC.

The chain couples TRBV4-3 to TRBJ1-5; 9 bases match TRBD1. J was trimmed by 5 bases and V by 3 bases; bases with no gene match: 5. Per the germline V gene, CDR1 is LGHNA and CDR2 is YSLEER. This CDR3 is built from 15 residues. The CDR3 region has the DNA TGCGCCAGCAGCCAGGACAGGGGCCAAGATCAGCCCCAGCATTTT. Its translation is CASSQDRGQDQPQHF.

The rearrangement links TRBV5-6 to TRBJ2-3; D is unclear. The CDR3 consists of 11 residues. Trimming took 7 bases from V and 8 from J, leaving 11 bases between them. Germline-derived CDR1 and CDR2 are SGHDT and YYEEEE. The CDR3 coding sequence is TGTGCCAGCTGGGCTTATGGTACGCAGTATTTT. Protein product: CASWAYGTQYF.

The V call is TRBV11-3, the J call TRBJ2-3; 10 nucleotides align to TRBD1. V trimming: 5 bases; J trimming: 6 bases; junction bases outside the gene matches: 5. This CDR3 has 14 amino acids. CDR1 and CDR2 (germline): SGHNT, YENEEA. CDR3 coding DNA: TGTGCCAGCAGCGACAGGGGGCTGATGGATACGCAGTATTTT. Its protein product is CASSDRGLMDTQYF.

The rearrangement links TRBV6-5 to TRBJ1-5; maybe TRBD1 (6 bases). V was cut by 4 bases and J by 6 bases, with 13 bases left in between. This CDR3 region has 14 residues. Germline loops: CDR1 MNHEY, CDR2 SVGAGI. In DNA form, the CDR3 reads TGTGCCAGCAGTTCTCCGACCAGGGGTCAGCCCCAGCATTTT. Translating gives CASSSPTRGQPQHF.

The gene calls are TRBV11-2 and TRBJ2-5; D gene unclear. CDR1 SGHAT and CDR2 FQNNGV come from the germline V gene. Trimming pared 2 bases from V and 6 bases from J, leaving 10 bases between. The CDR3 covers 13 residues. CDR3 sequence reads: CASSLSRIQTQYF. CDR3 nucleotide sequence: TGTGCCAGCAGCTTATCCAGGATTCAGACCCAGTACTTC.

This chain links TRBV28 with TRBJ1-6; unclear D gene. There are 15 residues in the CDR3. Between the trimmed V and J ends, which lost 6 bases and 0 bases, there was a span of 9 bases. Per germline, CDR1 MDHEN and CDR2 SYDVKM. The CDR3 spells CASSLRSSYNSPLHF. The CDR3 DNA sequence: TGTGCCAGCAGCCTTCGGAGCTCCTATAATTCACCCCTCCACTTT. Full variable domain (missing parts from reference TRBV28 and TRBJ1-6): DVKVTQSSRYLVKRTGEKVFLECVQDMDHENMFWYRQDPGLGLRLIYFSYDVKMKEKGDIPEGYSVSREKKERFSLILESASTNQTSMYLCASSLRSSYNSPLHFGNGTRLTVT.

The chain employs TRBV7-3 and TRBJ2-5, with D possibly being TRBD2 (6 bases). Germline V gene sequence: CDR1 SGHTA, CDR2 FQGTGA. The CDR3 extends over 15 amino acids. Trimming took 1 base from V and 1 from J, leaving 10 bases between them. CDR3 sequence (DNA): TGTGCCAGCAGCTTAATGCGGGGAAGCCAAGAGACCCAGTACTTC. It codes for CASSLMRGSQETQYF.

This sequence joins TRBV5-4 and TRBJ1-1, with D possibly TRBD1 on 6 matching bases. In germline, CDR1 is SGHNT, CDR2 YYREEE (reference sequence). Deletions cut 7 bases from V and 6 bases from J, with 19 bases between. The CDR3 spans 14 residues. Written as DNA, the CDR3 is TGTGCCAGCCGAAACCTCGGGGGGCCCCCTGAAGCTTTCTTT. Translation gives CASRNLGGPPEAFF. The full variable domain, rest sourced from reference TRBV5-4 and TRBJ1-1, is ETGVTQSPTHLIKTRGQQVTLRCSSQSGHNTVSWYQQALGQGPQFIFQYYREEENGRGNFPPRFSGLQFPNYSSELNVNALELDDSALYLCASRNLGGPPEAFFGQGTRLTVV.

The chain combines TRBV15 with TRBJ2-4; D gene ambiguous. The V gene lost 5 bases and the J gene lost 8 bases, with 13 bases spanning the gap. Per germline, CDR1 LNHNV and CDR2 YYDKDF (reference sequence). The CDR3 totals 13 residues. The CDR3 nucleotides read TGTGCCACCAGCGCTACGTACGCGGACATTCAGTACTTC. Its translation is CATSATYADIQYF.

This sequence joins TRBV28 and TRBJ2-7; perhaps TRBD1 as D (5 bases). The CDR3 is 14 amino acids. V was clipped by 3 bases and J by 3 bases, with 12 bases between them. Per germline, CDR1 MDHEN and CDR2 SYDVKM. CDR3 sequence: CASSLTETFYEQYF. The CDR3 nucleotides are TGTGCCAGCAGTTTGACAGAGACGTTCTACGAGCAGTACTTC.

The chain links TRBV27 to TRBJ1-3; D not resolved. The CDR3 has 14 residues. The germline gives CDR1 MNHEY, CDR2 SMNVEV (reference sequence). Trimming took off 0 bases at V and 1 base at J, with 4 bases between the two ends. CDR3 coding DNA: TGTGCCAGCAGTTTATCGGCTTCTGGAAACACCATATATTTT. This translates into CASSLSASGNTIYF.

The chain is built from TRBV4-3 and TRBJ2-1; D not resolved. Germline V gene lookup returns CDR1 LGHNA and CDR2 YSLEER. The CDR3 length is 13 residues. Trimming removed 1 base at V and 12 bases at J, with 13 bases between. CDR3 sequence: CASSQAPRDGQFF. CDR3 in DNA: TGCGCCAGCAGCCAAGCCCCACGAGATGGGCAGTTCTTC.

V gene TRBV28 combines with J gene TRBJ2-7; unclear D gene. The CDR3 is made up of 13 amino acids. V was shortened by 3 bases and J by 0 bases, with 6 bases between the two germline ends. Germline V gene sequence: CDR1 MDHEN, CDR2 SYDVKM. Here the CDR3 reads CASSLRSSYEQYF. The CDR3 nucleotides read TGTGCCAGCAGTTTGAGGAGCTCCTACGAGCAGTACTTC. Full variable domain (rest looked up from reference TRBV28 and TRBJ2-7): DVKVTQSSRYLVKRTGEKVFLECVQDMDHENMFWYRQDPGLGLRLIYFSYDVKMKEKGDIPEGYSVSREKKERFSLILESASTNQTSMYLCASSLRSSYEQYFGPGTRLTVT.

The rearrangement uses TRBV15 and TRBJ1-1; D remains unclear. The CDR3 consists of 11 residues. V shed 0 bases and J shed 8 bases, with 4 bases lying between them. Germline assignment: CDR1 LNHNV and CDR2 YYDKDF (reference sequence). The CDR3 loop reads CATSRDGEAFF. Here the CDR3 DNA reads TGTGCCACCAGCAGAGACGGGGAAGCTTTCTTT.

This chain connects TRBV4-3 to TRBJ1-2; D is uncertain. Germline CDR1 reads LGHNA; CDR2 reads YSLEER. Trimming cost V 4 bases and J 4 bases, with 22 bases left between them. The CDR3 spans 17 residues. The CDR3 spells CASSRDLTDGLRYGYTF. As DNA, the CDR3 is TGCGCCAGCAGCCGAGATCTGACCGACGGGCTGCGCTATGGCTACACCTTC.

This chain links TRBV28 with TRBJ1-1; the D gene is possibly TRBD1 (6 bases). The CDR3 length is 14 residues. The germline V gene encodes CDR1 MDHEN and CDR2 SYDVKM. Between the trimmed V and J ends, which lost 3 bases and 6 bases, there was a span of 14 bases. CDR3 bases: TGTGCCAGCAGTTTTGGTACAGGGAGGCCTGAAGCTTTCTTT. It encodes CASSFGTGRPEAFF.

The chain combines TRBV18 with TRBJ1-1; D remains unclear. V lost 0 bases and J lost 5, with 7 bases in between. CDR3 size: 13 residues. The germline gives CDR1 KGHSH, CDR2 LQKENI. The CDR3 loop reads CASSPPPRTEAFF. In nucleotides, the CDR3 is TGTGCCAGCTCACCACCGCCGAGAACTGAAGCTTTCTTT.

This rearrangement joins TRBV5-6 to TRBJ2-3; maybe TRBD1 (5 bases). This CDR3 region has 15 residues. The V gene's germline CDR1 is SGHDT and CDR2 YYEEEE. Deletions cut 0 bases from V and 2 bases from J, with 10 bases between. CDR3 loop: CASSLAMDITDTQYF. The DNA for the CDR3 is TGTGCCAGCAGCTTGGCCATGGACATCACAGATACGCAGTATTTT.

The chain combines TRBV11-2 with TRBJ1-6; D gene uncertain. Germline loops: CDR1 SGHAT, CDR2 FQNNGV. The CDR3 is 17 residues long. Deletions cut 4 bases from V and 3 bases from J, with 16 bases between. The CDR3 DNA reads TGTGCCAGCAGCTCCGGTGGAGAGGGATACTATAATTCACCCCTCCACTTT. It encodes CASSSGGEGYYNSPLHF.

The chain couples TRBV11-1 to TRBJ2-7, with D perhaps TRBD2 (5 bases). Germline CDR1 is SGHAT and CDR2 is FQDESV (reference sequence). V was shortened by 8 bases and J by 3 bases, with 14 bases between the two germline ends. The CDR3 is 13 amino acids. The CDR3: CASALGRDYEQYF. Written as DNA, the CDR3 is TGTGCCAGCGCCCTTGGGAGAGACTACGAGCAGTACTTC.

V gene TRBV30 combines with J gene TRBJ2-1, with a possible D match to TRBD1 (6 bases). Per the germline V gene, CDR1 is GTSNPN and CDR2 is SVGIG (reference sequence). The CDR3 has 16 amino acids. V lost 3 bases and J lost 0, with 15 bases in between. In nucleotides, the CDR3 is TGTGCCTGGAGCGTTACAGGGATTAGCTCCTACAATGAGCAGTTCTTC. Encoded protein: CAWSVTGISSYNEQFF.

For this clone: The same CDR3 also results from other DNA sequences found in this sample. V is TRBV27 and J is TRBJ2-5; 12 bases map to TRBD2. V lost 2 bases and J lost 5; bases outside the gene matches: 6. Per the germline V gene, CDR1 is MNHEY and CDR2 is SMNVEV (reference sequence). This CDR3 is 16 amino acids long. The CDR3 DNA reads TGTGCCAGCAGTTTACTAGCGGGGGGGCCAGGGGAGACCCAGTACTTC. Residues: CASSLLAGGPGETQYF.